The clone carrying this T cell receptor beta chain was observed at least ten times. Its antigen is still unknown. The sample is drawn from a study of response to subunit inactivated influenza vaccine. Study observations and caveats: The authors put forward the suggestion that each seasonal influenza vaccination may bring in only a limited number of new T cells.

Trimming left V 3 bases short and J 5 bases short, with 8 bases between. This CDR3 is 11 amino acids long. Germline values: CDR1 DFQATT, CDR2 SNEGSKA (reference sequence). MiXCR was run by TCRdb on the RT-PCR reads, yielding one entry per CDR3 protein. The profile shows around 570,000 distinct CDR3 sequences, 6% to 9% of them singletons. The rearrangement joins TRBV20-1 to TRBJ2-7; D gene ambiguous. Here the sequenced sample was PBMCs from blood, taken roughly 24 months after vaccination. The clonotype originates from a man between 50 and 70 years old who received an inactivated influenza vaccine. The CDR3 loop reads CSASPTNEQYF. CDR3 bases: TGCAGTGCTAGCCCCACCAACGAGCAGTACTTC.